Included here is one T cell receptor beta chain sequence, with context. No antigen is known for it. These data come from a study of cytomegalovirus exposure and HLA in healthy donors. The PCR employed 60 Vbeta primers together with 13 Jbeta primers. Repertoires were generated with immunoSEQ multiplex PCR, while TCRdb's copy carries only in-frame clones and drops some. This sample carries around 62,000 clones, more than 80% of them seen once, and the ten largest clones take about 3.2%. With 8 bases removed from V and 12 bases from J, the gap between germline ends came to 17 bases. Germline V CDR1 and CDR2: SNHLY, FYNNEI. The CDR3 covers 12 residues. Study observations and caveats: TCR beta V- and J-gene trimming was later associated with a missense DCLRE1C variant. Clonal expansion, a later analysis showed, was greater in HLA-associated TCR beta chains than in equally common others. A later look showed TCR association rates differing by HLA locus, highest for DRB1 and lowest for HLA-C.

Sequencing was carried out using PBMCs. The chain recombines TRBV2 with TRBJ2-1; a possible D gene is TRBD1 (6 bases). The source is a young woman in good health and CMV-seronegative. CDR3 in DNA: TGTGCCAGCCCCAACGAGGGACATGGGCAGTTCTTC. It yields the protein CASPNEGHGQFF. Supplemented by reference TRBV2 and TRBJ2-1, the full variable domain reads EPEVTQTPSHQVTQMGQEVILRCVPISNHLYFYWYRQILGQKVEFLVSFYNNEISEKSEIFDDQFSVERPDGSNFTLKIRSTKLEDSAMYFCASPNEGHGQFFGPGTRLTVL.